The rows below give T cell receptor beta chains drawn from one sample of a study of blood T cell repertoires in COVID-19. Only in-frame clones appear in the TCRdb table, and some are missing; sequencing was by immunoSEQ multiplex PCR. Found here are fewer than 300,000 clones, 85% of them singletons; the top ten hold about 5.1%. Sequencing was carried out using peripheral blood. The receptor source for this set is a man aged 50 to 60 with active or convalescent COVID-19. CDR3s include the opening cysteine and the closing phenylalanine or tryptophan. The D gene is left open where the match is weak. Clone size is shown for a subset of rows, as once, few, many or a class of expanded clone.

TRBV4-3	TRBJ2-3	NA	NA	CASSQSIAHSTDTQYF	TGCGCCAGCAGCCAAAGTATAGCCCATTCCACAGATACGCAGTATTTT
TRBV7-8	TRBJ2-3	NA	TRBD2	CASSLGSWGGSRTDTQYF	TGTGCCAGCAGCTTAGGGTCGTGGGGGGGAAGTCGGACAGATACGCAGTATTTT
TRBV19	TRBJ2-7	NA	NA	CASRDFSSYEQYF	TGTGCCAGCCGGGACTTTTCGTCCTACGAGCAGTACTTC
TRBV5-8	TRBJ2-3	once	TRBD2	CASSLPWGRGDTQYF	TGTGCCAGCAGCCTCCCCTGGGGGAGGGGCGATACGCAGTATTTT
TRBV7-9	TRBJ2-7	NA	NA	CASSPILHEQYF	TGTGCCAGCAGCCCCATCCTACACGAGCAGTACTTC
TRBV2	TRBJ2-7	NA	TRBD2	CASSVIRTSGSPYEQYF	TGTGCCAGCAGTGTAATTAGGACTAGCGGGTCCCCCTACGAGCAGTACTTC
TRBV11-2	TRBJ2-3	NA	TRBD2	CASSARGGDTQYF	TGTGCCAGCAGCGCCCGCGGGGGAGATACGCAGTATTTT
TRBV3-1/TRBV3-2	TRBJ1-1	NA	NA	CASSPWGRKNTEAFF	TGTGCCAGCAGCCCCTGGGGGCGGAAGAACACTGAAGCTTTCTTT
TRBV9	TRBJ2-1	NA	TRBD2	CASSVLAGASEQFF	TGTGCCAGCAGCGTCTTAGCGGGAGCGAGTGAGCAGTTCTTC
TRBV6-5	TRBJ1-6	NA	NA	CASSYSRGGNSPLHF	TGTGCCAGCAGTTACTCGAGGGGAGGGAATTCACCCCTCCACTTT
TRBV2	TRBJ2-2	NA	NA	CASSRIGGGTGELFF	TGTGCCAGCAGCCGTATAGGGGGGGGAACCGGGGAGCTGTTTTTT
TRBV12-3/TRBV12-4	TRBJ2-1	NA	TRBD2	CASSLKAGEGLF	TGTGCCAGCAGTTTAAAGGCGGGAGAAGGTCTCTTC
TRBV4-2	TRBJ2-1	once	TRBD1	CASSLGTGVDEQFF	TGTGCCAGCAGCCTAGGGACAGGGGTGGATGAGCAGTTCTTC
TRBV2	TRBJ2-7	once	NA	CASRLLVGGSYEQYF	TGTGCCAGCAGGTTACTAGTCGGGGGCTCCTACGAGCAGTACTTC
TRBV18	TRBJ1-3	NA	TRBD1	CASSPNRGTGNTIYF	TGTGCCAGCTCGCCGAACAGGGGAACTGGAAACACCATATATTTT
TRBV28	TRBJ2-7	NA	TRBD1	CASSIIGTVYYEQYF	TGTGCCAGCAGTATAATCGGGACAGTCTATTACGAGCAGTACTTC
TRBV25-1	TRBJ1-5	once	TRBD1	CASSPGQGAGQPQHF	TGTGCCAGCAGTCCGGGACAGGGGGCAGGTCAGCCCCAGCATTTT
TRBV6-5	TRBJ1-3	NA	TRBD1	CASSYSQGATGNTIYF	TGTGCCAGCAGTTACTCTCAGGGGGCAACTGGAAACACCATATATTTT
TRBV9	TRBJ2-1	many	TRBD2	CASSVGTSGNNEQFF	TGTGCCAGCAGCGTAGGGACTAGCGGGAACAATGAGCAGTTCTTC
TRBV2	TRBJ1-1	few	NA	CASTLNTEAFF	TGTGCCAGCACTTTGAACACTGAAGCTTTCTTT
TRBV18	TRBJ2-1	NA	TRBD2	CASSLNGRPQIDEQFF	TGTGCCAGCTCTCTCAACGGGAGGCCCCAAATAGATGAGCAGTTCTTC
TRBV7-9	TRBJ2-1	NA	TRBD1	CASSLGQGASGEQFF	TGTGCCAGCAGCCTAGGACAGGGGGCATCGGGTGAGCAGTTCTTC
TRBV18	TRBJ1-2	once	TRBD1	CASSPITTGGSQTKGGYTF	TGTGCCAGCTCACCGATAACGACAGGGGGATCTCAAACTAAGGGTGGCTACACCTTC
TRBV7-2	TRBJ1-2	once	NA	CASSLGISGNYGYTF	TGTGCCAGCAGCTTAGGAATCTCGGGAAACTATGGCTACACCTTC
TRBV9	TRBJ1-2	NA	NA	CASTTGGGQFYGYTF	TGTGCCAGCACCACGGGAGGCGGCCAATTCTATGGCTACACCTTC
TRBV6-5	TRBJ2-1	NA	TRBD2	CASSLSRLADYNEQFF	TGTGCCAGCAGTTTGTCCCGACTAGCGGATTACAATGAGCAGTTCTTC
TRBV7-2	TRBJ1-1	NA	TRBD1	CASAWTGGAWDTEAFF	TGTGCCAGCGCTTGGACAGGGGGCGCCTGGGACACTGAAGCTTTCTTT
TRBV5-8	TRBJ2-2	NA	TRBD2	CASSSGGRSNTGELFF	TGTGCCAGCAGCTCCGGCGGGAGGTCGAACACCGGGGAGCTGTTTTTT
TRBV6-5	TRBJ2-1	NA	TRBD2	CAAKSPSGRGFF	TGTGCCGCGAAAAGTCCTAGCGGGAGGGGGTTCTTC
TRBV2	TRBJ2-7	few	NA	CASSGGAGTPYF	TGTGCCAGCAGTGGGGGCGCGGGGACTCCGTACTTC
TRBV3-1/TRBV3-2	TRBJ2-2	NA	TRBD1	CASSPSRDRALAGELFF	TGTGCCAGCAGCCCGTCCCGGGACAGGGCTCTCGCCGGGGAGCTGTTTTTT
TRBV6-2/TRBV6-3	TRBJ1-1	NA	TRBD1	CASSSGQGAGLRTEAFF	TGTGCCAGCAGCTCGGGACAGGGGGCCGGCCTACGGACTGAAGCTTTCTTT
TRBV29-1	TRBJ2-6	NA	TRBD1	CSVARWDSSISGANVLTF	TGCAGCGTGGCCCGCTGGGACAGCAGTATCTCTGGGGCCAACGTCCTGACTTTC
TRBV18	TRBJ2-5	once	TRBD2	CASSPNTSGETQYF	TGTGCCAGCTCACCGAATACTAGCGGGGAGACCCAGTACTTC
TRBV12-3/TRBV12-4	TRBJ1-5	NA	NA	CASSSTGNQPQHF	TGTGCCAGCAGTTCGACTGGCAATCAGCCCCAGCATTTT
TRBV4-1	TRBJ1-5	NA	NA	CASSPQGLYSNQPQHF	TGCGCCAGCAGCCCCCAGGGGTTATATAGCAATCAGCCCCAGCATTTT
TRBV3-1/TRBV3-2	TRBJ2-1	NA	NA	CASSQVGRAVQNEQFF	TGTGCCAGCAGCCAGGTAGGGCGGGCAGTGCAAAATGAGCAGTTCTTC
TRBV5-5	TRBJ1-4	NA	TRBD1	CASSRTGTYEKLFF	TGTGCCAGCAGCCGGACAGGGACATATGAAAAACTGTTTTTT
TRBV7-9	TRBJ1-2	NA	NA	CASSLASGYVGYTF	TGTGCCAGCAGCTTAGCGTCGGGGTATGTGGGCTACACCTTC
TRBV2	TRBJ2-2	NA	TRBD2	CARTVSGPNTGELFF	TGTGCCAGGACCGTTAGCGGGCCGAACACCGGGGAGCTGTTTTTT
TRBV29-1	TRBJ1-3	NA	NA	CSVSGDSGNTIYF	TGCAGCGTATCAGGGGACTCTGGAAACACCATATATTTT
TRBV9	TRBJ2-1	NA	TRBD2	CASSVSGYGNGGRGNEQFF	TGTGCCAGCAGCGTCTCGGGGTACGGGAATGGCGGGAGAGGCAATGAGCAGTTCTTC
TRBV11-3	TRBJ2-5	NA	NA	CASSLGVTGQETQYF	TGTGCCAGCAGCCTAGGGGTTACAGGGCAGGAGACCCAGTACTTC
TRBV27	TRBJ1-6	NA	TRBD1	CASRWGQGADNSPLHF	TGTGCCAGCAGGTGGGGACAGGGGGCGGATAATTCACCCCTCCACTTT
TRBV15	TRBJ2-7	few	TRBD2	CATSRAAGASYEQYF	TGTGCCACCAGCAGAGCGGCGGGAGCGTCCTACGAGCAGTACTTC
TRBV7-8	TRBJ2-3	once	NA	CASSAQGGVATQYF	TGTGCCAGCAGCGCTCAGGGCGGCGTGGCTACGCAGTATTTT
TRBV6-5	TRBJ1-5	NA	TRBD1	CASSGQRNQPQHF	TGTGCCAGCTCGGGACAGCGAAATCAGCCCCAGCATTTT
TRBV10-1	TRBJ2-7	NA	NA	CASSDRFPTYEQYF	TGCGCCAGCAGCGACAGGTTCCCAACCTACGAGCAGTACTTC
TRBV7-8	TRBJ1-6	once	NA	CASSRQAPQPFNRYSPLHF	TGTGCCAGCAGCCGACAGGCGCCCCAGCCTTTTAACCGGTATTCACCCCTCCACTTT
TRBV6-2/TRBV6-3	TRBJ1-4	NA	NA	CASSSVGGEIKKLFF	TGTGCCAGCAGTTCGGTCGGAGGAGAGATTAAAAAACTGTTTTTT
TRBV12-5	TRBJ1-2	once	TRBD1	CASGFQGALYGYTF	TGTGCTAGTGGTTTCCAGGGGGCCCTCTATGGCTACACCTTC
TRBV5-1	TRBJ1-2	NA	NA	CASSLRISAYGYTF	TGCGCCAGCAGCTTGCGGATAAGCGCCTATGGCTACACCTTC
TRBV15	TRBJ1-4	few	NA	CATRRATNEKLFF	TGTGCCACCCGCAGAGCTACTAATGAAAAACTGTTTTTT
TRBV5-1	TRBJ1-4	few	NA	CASSLVPGLNEKLFF	TGCGCCAGCAGCTTGGTACCGGGACTTAATGAAAAACTGTTTTTT
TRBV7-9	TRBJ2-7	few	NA	CASSPHGSDEQYF	TGTGCCAGCAGCCCGCATGGTTCGGACGAGCAGTACTTC
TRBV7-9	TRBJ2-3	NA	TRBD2	CASSLGGGSGDTQYF	TGTGCCAGCAGCTTAGGGGGCGGGAGTGGAGATACGCAGTATTTT